A single sample gave rise to the 7 T cell receptor beta chains below, sequenced in a study of OX40 agonist ivuxolimab in advanced cancers. Method: immunoSEQ multiplex PCR; TCRdb's copy keeps in-frame clones and lacks some. The sample yields about 16,000 clones, 70% to 90% seen once. This specimen consisted of CD4+ or CD8+ T cells sorted from blood, obtained in a trial of the OX40 agonist ivuxolimab. The source is an adult with an advanced solid tumor such as melanoma, head and neck, liver or kidney cancer.

The table lists this clone with a count of one. The J gene is TRBJ2-7, the V gene TRBV19; D is possibly TRBD2 (5 bases). Trimming pared 7 bases from V and 1 base from J, leaving 14 bases between. The CDR3 sequence is 14 residues long. Germline lookup yields CDR1 LNHDA and CDR2 SQIVND (reference sequence). The CDR3 nucleotides are TGTGCCAGTACCGCGGCGGGCGGTTCCTACGAGCAGTACTTC. Residues: CASTAAGGSYEQYF.

The chain is built from TRBV4-3 and TRBJ2-2; tentatively, D is TRBD1 (5 bases). Germline-derived CDR1 and CDR2 are LGHNA and YSLEER. The CDR3 runs to 16 residues. Trimming removed 1 base at V and 1 base at J, with 10 bases between. CDR3 bases: TGCGCCAGCAGCCAAGGAGAGACAGTGAACACCGGGGAGCTGTTTTTT. Its translation is CASSQGETVNTGELFF.

The CDR3 is CASSFVTANTEAFF. CDR3 sequence (DNA): TGTGCCAGCAGCTTCGTAACTGCGAACACTGAAGCTTTCTTT. The chain is built from TRBV27 and TRBJ1-1, with D hard to call. Per germline, CDR1 MNHEY and CDR2 SMNVEV (reference sequence). The CDR3 totals 14 residues. V was trimmed by 6 bases and J by 1 base, leaving 12 bases between them.

The chain carries TRBV7-9 and TRBJ2-2; a possible D gene is TRBD1 (7 bases). CDR3 size: 15 residues. Per the germline V gene, CDR1 is SEHNR and CDR2 is FQNEAQ (reference sequence). The V end was cut by 5 bases, the J end by 2 bases, with 12 bases between. In nucleotides, the CDR3 is TGTGCCAGCAGCCCTGGAGGGGGCAACACCGGGGAGCTGTTTTTT. Its protein is CASSPGGGNTGELFF.

The CDR3 coding sequence is TGTGCCAGCAGCTTAGAATTGGGACGCGGCGAGCAGTACTTC. It specifies CASSLELGRGEQYF. This chain uses TRBV7-6 with TRBJ2-7, with D tentatively TRBD1 or TRBD2 (5 bases each). Germline loops: CDR1 SGHVS, CDR2 FNYEAQ. V was clipped by 1 base and J by 6 bases, with 13 bases between them. The CDR3 is 14 residues long.

The V gene is TRBV7-9, the J gene TRBJ2-5, with 12 bases lining up with TRBD2. This CDR3 has 19 amino acids. Per germline, CDR1 SEHNR and CDR2 FQNEAQ (reference sequence). V dropped 5 bases and J dropped 2; count of bases not matched to a gene: 15. The CDR3 loop is CASSPNALAGGPLQETQYF. CDR3 coding DNA: TGTGCCAGCAGCCCTAACGCCCTAGCGGGAGGGCCGCTGCAAGAGACCCAGTACTTC.

V usage is TRBV7-9 and J usage is TRBJ2-2; perhaps TRBD1 as D (6 bases). V lost 7 bases and J lost 6, with 9 bases in between. Germline CDR1 SEHNR, CDR2 FQNEAQ (reference sequence). The CDR3 extends over 12 amino acids. The CDR3 region has the DNA TGTGCCAGCACCACAGGGTCCGGGGAGCTGTTTTTT. Amino acids: CASTTGSGELFF.